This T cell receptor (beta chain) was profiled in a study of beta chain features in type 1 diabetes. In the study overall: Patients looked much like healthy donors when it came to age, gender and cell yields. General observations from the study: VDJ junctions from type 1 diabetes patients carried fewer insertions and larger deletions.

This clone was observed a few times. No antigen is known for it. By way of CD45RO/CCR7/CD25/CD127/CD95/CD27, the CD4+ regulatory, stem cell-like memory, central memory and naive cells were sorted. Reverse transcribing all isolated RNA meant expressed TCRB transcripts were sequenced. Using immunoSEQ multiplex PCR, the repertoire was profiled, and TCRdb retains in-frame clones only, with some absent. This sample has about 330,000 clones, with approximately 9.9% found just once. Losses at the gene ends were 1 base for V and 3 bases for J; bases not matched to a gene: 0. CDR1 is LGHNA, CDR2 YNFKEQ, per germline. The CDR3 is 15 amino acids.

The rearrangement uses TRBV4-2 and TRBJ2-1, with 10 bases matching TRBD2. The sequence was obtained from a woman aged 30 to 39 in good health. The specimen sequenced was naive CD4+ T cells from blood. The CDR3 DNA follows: TGTGCCAGCAGCCAAGGGACTAGCGGCTACAATGAGCAGTTCTTC. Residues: CASSQGTSGYNEQFF.